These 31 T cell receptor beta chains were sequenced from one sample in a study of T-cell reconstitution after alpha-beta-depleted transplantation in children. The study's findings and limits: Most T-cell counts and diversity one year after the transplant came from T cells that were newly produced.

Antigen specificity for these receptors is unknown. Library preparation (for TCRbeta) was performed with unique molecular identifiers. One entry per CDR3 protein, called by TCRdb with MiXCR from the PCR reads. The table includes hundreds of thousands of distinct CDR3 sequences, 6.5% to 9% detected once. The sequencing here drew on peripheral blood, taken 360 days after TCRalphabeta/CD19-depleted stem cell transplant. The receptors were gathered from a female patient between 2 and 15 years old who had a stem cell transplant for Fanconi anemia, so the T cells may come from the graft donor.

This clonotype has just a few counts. The CDR3 protein is CASSPRDFGQAFF. The CDR3 region has the DNA TGTGCCAGCTCACCTCGAGACTTCGGACAAGCTTTCTTT. The chain recombines TRBV18 with TRBJ1-1; D is ambiguous. The CDR3 contains 13 residues. Germline V lookup: CDR1 KGHSH, CDR2 LQKENI. Between the trimmed V and J ends, which lost 3 bases and 9 bases, there was a span of 14 bases.

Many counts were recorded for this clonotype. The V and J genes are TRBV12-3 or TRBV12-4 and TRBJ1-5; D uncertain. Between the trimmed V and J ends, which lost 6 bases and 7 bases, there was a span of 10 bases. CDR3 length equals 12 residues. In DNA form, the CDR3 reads TGTGCCAGCAGCCCCTTCCCCCAGCCCCAGCATTTT. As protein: CASSPFPQPQHF.

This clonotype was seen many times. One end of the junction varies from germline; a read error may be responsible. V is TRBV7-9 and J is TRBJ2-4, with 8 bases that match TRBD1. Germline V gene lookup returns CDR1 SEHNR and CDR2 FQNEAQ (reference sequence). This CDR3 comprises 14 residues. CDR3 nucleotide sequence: TGTGCCAGCAGCTCGACAGGGGCCAGAAACATTCAGTACTTC. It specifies CASSSTGARNIQYF.

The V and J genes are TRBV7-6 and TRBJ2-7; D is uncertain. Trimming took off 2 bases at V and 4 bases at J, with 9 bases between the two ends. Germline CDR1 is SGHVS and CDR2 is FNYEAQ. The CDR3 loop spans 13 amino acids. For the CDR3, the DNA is TGTGCCAGCAGCTTACGGGTTAGGTACGAGCAGTACTTC. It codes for CASSLRVRYEQYF.

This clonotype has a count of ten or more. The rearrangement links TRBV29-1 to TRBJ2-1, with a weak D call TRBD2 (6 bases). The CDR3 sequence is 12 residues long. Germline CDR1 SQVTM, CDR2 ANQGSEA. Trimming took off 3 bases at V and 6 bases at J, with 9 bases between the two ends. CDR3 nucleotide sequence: TGCAGCGTTGATTCCGGGGGCAATGAGCAGTTCTTC. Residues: CSVDSGGNEQFF.

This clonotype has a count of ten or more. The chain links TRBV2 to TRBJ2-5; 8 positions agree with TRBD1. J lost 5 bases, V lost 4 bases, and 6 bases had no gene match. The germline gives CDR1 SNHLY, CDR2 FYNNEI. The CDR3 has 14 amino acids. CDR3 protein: CASSGGQGVETQYF. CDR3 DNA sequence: TGTGCCAGCAGTGGAGGACAGGGTGTGGAGACCCAGTACTTC.

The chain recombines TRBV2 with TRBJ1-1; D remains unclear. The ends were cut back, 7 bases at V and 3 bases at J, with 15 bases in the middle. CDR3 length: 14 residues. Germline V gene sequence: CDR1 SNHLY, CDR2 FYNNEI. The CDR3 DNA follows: TGTGCCAGCATGCCGGGAGGGCAAGACACTGAAGCTTTCTTT. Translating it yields CASMPGGQDTEAFF.

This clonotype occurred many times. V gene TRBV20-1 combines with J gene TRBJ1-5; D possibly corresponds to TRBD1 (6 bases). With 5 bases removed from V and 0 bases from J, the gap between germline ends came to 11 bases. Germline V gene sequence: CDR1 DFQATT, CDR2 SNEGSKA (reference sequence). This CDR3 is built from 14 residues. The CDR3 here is CSAPQGYSNQPQHF. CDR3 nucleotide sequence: TGCAGTGCTCCGCAGGGGTATAGCAATCAGCCCCAGCATTTT.

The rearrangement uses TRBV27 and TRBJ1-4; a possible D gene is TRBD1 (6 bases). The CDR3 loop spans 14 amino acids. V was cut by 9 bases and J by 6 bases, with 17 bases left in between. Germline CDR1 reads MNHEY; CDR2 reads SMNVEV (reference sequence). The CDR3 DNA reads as TGTGCCAGGGCTCACGAGGGGGTTGATGAAAAACTGTTTTTT. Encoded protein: CARAHEGVDEKLFF.

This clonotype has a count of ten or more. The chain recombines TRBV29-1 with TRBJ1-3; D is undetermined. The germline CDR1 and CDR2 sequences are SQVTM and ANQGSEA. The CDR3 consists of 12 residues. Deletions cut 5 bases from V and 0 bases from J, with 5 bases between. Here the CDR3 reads CSVLGSGNTIYF. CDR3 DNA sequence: TGCAGCGTTCTTGGCTCTGGAAACACCATATATTTT.

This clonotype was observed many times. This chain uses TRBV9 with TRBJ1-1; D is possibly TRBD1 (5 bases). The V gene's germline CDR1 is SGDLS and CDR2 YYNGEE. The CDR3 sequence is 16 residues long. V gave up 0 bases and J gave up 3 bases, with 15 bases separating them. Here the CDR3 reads CASSVGDPGGDTEAFF. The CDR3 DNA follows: TGTGCCAGCAGCGTAGGGGACCCCGGCGGGGACACTGAAGCTTTCTTT.

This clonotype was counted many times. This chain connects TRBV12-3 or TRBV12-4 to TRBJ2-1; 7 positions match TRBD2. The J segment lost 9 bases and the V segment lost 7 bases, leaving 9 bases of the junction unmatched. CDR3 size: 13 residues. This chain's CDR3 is CASTFLGGSEQFF. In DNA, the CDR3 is TGTGCCAGCACCTTCCTGGGGGGGAGTGAGCAGTTCTTC.

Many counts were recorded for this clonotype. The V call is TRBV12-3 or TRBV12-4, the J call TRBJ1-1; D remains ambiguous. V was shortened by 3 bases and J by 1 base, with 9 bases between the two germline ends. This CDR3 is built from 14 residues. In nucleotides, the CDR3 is TGTGCCAGCAGTTTCGGAGGAGGGAACACTGAAGCTTTCTTT. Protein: CASSFGGGNTEAFF.

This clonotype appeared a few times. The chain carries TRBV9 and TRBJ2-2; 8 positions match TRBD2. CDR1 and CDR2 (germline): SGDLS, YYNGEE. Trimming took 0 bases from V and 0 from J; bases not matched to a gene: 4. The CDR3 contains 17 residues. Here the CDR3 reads CASSVDDGGANTGELFF. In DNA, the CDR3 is TGTGCCAGCAGCGTAGACGACGGGGGGGCGAACACCGGGGAGCTGTTTTTT.

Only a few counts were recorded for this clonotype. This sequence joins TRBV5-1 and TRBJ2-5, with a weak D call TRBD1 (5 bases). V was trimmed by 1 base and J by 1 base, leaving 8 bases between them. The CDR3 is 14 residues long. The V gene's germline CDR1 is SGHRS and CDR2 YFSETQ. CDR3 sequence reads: CASSLPGLQETQYF. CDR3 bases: TGCGCCAGCAGCTTGCCAGGGCTCCAAGAGACCCAGTACTTC.

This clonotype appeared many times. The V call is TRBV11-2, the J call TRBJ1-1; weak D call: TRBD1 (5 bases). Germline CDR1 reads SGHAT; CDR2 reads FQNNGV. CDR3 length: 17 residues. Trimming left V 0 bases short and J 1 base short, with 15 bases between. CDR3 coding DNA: TGTGCCAGCAGCTTAGATTTTTCAGCAGGGCGGAACACTGAAGCTTTCTTT. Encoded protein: CASSLDFSAGRNTEAFF.

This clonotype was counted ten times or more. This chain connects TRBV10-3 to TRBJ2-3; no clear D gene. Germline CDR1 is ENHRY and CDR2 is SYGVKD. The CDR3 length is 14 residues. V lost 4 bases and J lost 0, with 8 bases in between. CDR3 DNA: TGTGCCATCAGTGTGGACCCTAGCACAGATACGCAGTATTTT. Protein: CAISVDPSTDTQYF.

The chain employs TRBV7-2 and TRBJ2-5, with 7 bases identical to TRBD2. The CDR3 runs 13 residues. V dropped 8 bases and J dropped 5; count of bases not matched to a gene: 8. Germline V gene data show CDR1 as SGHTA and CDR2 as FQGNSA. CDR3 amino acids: CASEVRGSETQYF. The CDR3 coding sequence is TGTGCCAGCGAGGTACGCGGGAGTGAGACCCAGTACTTC.

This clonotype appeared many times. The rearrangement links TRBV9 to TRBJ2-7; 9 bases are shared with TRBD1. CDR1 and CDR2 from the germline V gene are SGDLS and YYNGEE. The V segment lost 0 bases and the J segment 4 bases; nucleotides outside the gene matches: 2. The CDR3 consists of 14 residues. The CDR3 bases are TGTGCCAGCAGCGTAGGAGGGACAGGGTACGAGCAGTACTTC. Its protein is CASSVGGTGYEQYF.

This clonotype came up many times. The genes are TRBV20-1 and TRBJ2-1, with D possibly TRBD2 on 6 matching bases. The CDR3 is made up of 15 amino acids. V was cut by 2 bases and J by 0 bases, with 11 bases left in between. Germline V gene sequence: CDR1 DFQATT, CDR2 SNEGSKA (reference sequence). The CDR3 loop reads CSARSYGSSYNEQFF. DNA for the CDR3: TGCAGTGCTAGAAGTTACGGGAGCTCCTACAATGAGCAGTTCTTC.

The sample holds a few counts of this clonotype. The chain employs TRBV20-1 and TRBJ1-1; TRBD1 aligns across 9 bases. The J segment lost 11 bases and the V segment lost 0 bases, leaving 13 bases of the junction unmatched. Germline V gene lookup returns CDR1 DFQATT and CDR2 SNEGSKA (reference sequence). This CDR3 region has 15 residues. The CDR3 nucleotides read TGCAGTGCTAGAGATTTTATGGGACAGGGCGAAGGGGCTTTCTTT. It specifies CSARDFMGQGEGAFF.

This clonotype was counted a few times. The CDR3 loop is CASSQAPSGSYEQYF. CDR3 nucleotide sequence: TGTGCCAGCAGCCAAGCTCCTAGCGGGAGCTACGAGCAGTACTTC. This chain joins TRBV3-1 and TRBJ2-7, with 10 positions matching TRBD2. Germline trimming cut 1 base from V and 3 bases from J; bases unmatched to any gene: 3. Germline loops: CDR1 LGHDT, CDR2 YNNKEL (reference sequence). This CDR3 contains 15 residues.

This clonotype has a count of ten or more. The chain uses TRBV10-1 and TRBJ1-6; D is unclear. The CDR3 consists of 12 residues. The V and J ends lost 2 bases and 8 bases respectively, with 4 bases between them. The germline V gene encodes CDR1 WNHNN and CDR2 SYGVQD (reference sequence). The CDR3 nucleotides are TGCGCCAGCAGTGAGAGGGATTCACCCCTCCACTTT. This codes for CASSERDSPLHF.

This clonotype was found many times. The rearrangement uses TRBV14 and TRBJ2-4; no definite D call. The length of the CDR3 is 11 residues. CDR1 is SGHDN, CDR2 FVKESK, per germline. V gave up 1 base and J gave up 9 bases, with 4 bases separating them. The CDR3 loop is CASSQGGIQYF. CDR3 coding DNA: TGTGCCAGCAGCCAAGGAGGCATTCAGTACTTC.

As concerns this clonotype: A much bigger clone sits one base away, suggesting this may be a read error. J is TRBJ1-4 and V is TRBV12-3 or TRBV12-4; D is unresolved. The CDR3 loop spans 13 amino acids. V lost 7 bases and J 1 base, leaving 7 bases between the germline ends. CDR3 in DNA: TGTGCCAGCATCGACGGAACTAATGAAAAACTGTTTTTT. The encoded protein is CASIDGTNEKLFF.

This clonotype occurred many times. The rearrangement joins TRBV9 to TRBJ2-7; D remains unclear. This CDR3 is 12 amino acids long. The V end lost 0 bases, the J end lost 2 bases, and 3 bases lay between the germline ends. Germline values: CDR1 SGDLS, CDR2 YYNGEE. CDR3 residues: CASSVGPYEQYF. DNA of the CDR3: TGTGCCAGCAGCGTAGGACCCTACGAGCAGTACTTC.

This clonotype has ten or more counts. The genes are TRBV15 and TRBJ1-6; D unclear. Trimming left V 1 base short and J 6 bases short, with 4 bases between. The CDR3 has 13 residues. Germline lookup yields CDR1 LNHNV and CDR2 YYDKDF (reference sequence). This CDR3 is CATSRGGNSPLHF. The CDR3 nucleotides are TGTGCCACCAGCAGAGGCGGTAATTCACCCCTCCACTTT.

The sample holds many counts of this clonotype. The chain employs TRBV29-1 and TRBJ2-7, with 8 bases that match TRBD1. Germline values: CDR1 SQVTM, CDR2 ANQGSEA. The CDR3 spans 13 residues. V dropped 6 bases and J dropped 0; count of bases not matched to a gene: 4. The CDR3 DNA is TGCAGCGTACGGACAGGGACCTCCTACGAGCAGTACTTC. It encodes CSVRTGTSYEQYF.

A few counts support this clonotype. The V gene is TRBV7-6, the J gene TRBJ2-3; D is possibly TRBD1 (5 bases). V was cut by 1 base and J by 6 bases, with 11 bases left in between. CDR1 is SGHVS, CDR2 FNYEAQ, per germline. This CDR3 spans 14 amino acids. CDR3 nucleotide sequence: TGTGCCAGCAGCTTAGTGTGGGGCAGGGATACGCAGTATTTT. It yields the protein CASSLVWGRDTQYF.

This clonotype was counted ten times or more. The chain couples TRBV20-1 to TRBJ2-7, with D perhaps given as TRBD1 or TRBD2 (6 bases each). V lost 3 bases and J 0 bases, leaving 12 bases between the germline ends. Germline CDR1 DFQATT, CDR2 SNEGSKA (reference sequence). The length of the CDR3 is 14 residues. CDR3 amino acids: CSASDGGTSYEQYF. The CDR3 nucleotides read TGCAGTGCTAGTGACGGGGGCACCTCCTACGAGCAGTACTTC.

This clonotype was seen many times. The CDR3 DNA reads TGTGCCATCAGCCCATCGAACTACAACTCTGGAAACACCATATATTTT. Protein product: CAISPSNYNSGNTIYF. V usage is TRBV10-3 and J usage is TRBJ1-3; D ambiguous. Germline loops: CDR1 ENHRY, CDR2 SYGVKD. Trimming took 6 bases from V and 0 from J, leaving 15 bases between them. The CDR3 contains 16 residues.